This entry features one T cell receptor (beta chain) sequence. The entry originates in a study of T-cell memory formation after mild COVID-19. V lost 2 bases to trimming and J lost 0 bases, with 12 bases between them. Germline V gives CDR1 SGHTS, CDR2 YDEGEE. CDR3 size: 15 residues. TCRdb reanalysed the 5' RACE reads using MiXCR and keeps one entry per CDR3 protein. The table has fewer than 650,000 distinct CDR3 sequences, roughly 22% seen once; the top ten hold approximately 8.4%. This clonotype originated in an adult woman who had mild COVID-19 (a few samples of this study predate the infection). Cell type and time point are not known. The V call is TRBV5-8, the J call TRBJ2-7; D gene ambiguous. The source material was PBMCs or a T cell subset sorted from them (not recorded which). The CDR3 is CASSFSTLSSYEQYF. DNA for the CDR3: TGTGCCAGCAGCTTTTCGACCCTGAGCTCCTACGAGCAGTACTTC.